The clone carrying this T cell receptor (beta chain) appeared once. What it recognizes is unknown. The CDR3 carries no conserved terminal phenylalanine or tryptophan, so it likely arises from a read error. The limits of the CDR3 on the DNA are not certain, so only TCRdb's listed CDR3 is given. These data originate in a study of molecular identifiers for immune sequencing clone quantification. Inclusive of both ends, the CDR3 amounts to 15 amino acids. Per the germline V gene, CDR1 is KGHDR and CDR2 is SFDVKD. TCRdb passed the PCR reads through MiXCR, listing each CDR3 protein once. Of around 320,000 distinct CDR3 sequences in the sample, roughly 24% were seen once. Study findings and constraints: Effector cells kept over 97% of their molecules in clones above 20 RNA copies, while naive cells kept under 1% there.

V usage is TRBV24-1 and J usage is TRBJ2-1; the tabulated D call, TRBD2, remains unverified against the DNA. Sequenced: naive CD8+ T cells from blood, with Jurkat cell RNA spiked in. Subset given: FACS-sorted CD8+CD4-CCR7+CD45RA+ naive T cells. The TCR sequence derives from a human donor in good health. Some libraries in this study had Jurkat cell RNA spiked in. CDR3 residues: CAPRELAPGHNEQVI.